This T cell receptor beta chain was captured by sequencing in a study of cytomegalovirus exposure and HLA in healthy donors. Study-wide results and caveats: Cytomegalovirus association was listed for about 170 TCR beta chains.

In the case of this clone: Its antigen remains unidentified.

V was pared by 3 bases and J by 7 bases, with 7 bases of the junction left unmatched. The CDR3 runs 14 residues. CDR1 is SQVTM and CDR2 is ANQGSEA in the germline V gene. TCRdb's table, derived via immunoSEQ multiplex PCR, lists solely in-frame clones and lacks some. The sample carries fewer than 250,000 clones, roughly 91% recorded once. The sequenced sample consisted of PBMCs. The receptor was isolated from a woman between 18 and 30 years old in good health and CMV-seropositive. The chain employs TRBV29-1 and TRBJ2-2, with 8 bases aligning to TRBD1. DNA of the CDR3: TGCAGCGTTGAGGGCAGGGGGCAAGACGGGGAGCTGTTTTTT. It translates to CSVEGRGQDGELFF.